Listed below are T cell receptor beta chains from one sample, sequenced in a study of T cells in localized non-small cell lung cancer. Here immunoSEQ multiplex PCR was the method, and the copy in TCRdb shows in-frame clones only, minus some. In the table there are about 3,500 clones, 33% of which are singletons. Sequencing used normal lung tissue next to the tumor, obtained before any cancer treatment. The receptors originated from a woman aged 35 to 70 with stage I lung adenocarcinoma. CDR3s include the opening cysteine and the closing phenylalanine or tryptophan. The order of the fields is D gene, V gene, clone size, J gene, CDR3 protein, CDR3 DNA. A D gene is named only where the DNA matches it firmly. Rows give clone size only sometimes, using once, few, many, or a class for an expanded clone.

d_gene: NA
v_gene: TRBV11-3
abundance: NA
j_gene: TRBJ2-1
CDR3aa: CASSRAGLRAWAYNEQFF
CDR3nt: TGTGCCAGCAGCCGAGCAGGACTTCGCGCCTGGGCCTACAATGAGCAGTTCTTC

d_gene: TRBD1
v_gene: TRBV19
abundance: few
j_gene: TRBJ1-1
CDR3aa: CASSIPYRGTEAFF
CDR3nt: TGTGCCAGTAGTATCCCTTACAGGGGAACTGAAGCTTTCTTT

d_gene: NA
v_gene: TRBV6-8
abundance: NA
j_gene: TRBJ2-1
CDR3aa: CASSYSDFTEDEQFF
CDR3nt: TGTGCCAGCAGTTACTCGGACTTCACGGAGGATGAGCAGTTCTTC

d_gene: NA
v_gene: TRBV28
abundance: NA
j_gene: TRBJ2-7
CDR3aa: CASVRGAYEQYF
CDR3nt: TGTGCCAGCGTCCGCGGGGCCTACGAGCAGTACTTC

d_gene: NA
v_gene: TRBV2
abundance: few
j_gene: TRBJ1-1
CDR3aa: CASSEHGTTNTEAFF
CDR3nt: TGTGCCAGCAGTGAGCATGGCACTACGAACACTGAAGCTTTCTTT

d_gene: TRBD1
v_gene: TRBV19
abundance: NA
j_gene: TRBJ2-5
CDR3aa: CASSPDRVQETQYF
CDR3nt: TGTGCCAGTAGTCCCGACAGGGTCCAAGAGACCCAGTACTTC

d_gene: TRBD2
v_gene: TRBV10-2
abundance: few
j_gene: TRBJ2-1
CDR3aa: CASLGLAGDNEQFF
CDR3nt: TGCGCCAGCCTAGGACTAGCGGGAGACAATGAGCAGTTCTTC

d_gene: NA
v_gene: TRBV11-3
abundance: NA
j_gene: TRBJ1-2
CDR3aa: CASSLGAGYYGYTF
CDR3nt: TGTGCCAGCAGCTTAGGGGCAGGCTACTATGGCTACACCTTC

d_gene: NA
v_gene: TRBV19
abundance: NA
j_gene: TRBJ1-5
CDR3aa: CASIGGKGNQPQHF
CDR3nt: TGTGCCAGTATAGGAGGGAAAGGCAATCAGCCCCAGCATTTT

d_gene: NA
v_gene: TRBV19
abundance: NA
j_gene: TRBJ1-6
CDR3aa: CASHAKGGNSPLHF
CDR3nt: TGTGCCAGTCATGCTAAAGGGGGGAATTCACCCCTCCACTTT

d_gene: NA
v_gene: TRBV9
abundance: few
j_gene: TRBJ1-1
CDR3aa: CASSEEGITEAFF
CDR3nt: TGTGCCAGCAGCGAGGAGGGGATTACTGAAGCTTTCTTT

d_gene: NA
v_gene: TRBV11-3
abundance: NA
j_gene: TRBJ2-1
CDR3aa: CASSLVSGPTGNEQFF
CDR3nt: TGTGCCAGCAGCTTAGTTAGCGGACCCACTGGGAATGAGCAGTTCTTC

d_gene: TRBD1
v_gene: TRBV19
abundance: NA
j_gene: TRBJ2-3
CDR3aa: CASSKQGPGIDTQYF
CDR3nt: TGTGCCAGTAGTAAACAGGGGCCTGGGATAGATACGCAGTATTTT

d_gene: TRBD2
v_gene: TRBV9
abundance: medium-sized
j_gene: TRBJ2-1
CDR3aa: CASSRTAGGANEQFF
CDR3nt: TGTGCCAGCAGTCGCACAGCGGGGGGTGCCAATGAGCAGTTCTTC

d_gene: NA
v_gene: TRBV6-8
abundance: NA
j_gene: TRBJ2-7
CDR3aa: CASSPWFEKQYF
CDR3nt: TGTGCCAGCAGTCCCTGGTTTGAGAAGCAGTACTTC

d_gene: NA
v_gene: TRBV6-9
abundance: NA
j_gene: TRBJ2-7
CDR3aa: CASSRPEWQYF
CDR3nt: TGTGCCAGCAGTCGACCCGAATGGCAGTACTTC

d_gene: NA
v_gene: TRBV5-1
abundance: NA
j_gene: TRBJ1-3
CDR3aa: CASSLGTNQPTIYF
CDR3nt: TGCGCCAGCAGCTTGGGGACCAATCAACCCACCATATATTTT

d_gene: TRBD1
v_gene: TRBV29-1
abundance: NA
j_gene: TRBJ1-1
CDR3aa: CSVDPGGVGEAFF
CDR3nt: TGCAGCGTTGATCCAGGGGGGGTCGGTGAAGCTTTCTTT

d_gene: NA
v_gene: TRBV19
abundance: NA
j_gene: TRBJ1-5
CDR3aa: CATRKGPGSSNQPQHF
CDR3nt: TGTGCCACCCGAAAAGGGCCAGGGAGCAGCAATCAGCCCCAGCATTTT

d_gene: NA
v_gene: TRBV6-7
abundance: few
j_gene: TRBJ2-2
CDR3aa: CASRGGQNTGELFF
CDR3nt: TGTGCCAGCCGAGGGGGACAGAACACCGGGGAGCTGTTTTTT

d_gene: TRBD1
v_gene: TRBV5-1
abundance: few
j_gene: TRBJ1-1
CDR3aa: CASSSRLGGAGNTEAFF
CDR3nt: TGCGCCAGCAGCTCCCGATTAGGGGGCGCGGGGAACACTGAAGCTTTCTTT

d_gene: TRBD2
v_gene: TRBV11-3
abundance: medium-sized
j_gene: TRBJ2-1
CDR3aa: CASTDLAGGSNEQFF
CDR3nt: TGTGCCAGCACTGATCTAGCGGGGGGATCCAATGAGCAGTTCTTC

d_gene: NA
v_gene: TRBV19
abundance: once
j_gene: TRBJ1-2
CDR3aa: CASGGTGYLYGYTF
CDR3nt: TGTGCCAGCGGTGGCACAGGGTACCTCTATGGCTACACCTTC

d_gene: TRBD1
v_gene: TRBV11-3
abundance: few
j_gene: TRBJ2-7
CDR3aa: CASSLTTGPTYEQYF
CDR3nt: TGTGCCAGCAGCTTGACGACAGGGCCCACCTACGAGCAGTACTTC

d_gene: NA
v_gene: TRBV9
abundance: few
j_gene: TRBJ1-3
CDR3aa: CASSEFSGNTIYF
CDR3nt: TGTGCCAGCAGCGAATTTTCTGGAAACACCATATATTTT

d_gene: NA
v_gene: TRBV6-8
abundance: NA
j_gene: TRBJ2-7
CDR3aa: CAISASGYEQYF
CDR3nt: TGTGCCATCAGTGCCAGTGGCTACGAGCAGTACTTC

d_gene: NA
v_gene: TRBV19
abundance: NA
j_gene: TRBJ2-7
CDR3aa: CASSNTYEQYF
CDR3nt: TGTGCCAGCAGTAACACCTACGAGCAGTACTTC

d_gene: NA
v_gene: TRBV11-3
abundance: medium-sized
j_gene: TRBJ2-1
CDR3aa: CASSRTDGINNEQFF
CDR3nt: TGTGCCAGCAGCCGAACTGACGGCATAAACAATGAGCAGTTCTTC

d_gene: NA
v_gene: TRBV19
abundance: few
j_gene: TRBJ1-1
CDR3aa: CASSNPGGLATEAFF
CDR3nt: TGTGCCAGTAGTAATCCGGGGGGGCTGGCCACTGAAGCTTTCTTT

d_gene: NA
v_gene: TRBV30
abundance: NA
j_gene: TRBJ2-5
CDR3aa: CAWSVYGQETQYF
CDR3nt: TGTGCCTGGAGTGTTTATGGACAGGAGACCCAGTACTTC

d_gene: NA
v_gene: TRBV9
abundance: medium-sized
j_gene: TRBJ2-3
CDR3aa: CASSVAYGGGGATDTQYF
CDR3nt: TGTGCCAGCAGCGTAGCGTATGGGGGAGGGGGCGCAACAGATACGCAGTATTTT

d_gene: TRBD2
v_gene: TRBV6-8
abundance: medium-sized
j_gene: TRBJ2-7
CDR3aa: CASSYARLAGVNAEQYF
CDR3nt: TGTGCCAGCAGTTACGCTAGACTAGCGGGAGTAAACGCCGAGCAGTACTTC

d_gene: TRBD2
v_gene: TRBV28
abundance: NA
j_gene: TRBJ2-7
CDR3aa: CASTSGTPGFGEQYF
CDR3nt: TGTGCCAGCACTAGCGGGACCCCCGGATTTGGGGAGCAGTACTTC

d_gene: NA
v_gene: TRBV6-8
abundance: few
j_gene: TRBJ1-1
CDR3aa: CASTTGNTEAFF
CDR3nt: TGTGCCAGCACTACAGGGAACACTGAAGCTTTCTTT

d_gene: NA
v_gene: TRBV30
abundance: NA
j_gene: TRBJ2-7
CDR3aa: CAWSVLTGYEQYF
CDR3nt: TGTGCCTGGAGTGTACTCACGGGCTACGAGCAGTACTTC

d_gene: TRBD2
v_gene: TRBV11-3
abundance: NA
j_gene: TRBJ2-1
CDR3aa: CASSSLAGDPDEQFF
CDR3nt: TGTGCCAGCAGCTCCCTAGCGGGAGATCCAGATGAGCAGTTCTTC

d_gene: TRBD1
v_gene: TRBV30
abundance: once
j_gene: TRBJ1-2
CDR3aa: CAWSYRGGYGYTF
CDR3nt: TGTGCCTGGAGTTACAGGGGTGGCTATGGCTACACCTTC

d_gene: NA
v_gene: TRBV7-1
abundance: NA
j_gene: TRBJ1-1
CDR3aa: CASSVIGNTEAFF
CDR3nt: TGTGCCAGCTCGGTCATAGGGAACACTGAAGCTTTCTTT

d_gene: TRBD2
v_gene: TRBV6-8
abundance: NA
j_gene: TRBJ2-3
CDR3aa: CASRNGLAGGADTQYF
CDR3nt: TGTGCCAGCAGGAACGGACTAGCGGGAGGGGCAGATACGCAGTATTTT

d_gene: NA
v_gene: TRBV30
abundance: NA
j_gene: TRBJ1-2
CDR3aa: CAWSPPGYYGYTF
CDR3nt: TGTGCCTGGAGTCCTCCTGGGTACTATGGCTACACCTTC